Following are 2 T cell receptor beta chains from one sample sequenced in a study of shared clonotypes between healthy human individuals. Measured with immunoSEQ multiplex PCR; TCRdb has only the in-frame clones, and not every one. The table has roughly 2.4 million clones, approximately 96% seen once. The specimen sequenced was naive CD4+ T cells sorted from blood. As for subset: CD45RA+ positively selected. These receptor sequences come from a man aged 18-30 years in good health.

CDR3 nucleotide sequence: TGCGCCTCCTCGGGGAGACAGACTACGACCGGGGAGCTGTTTTTT. Protein sequence: CASSGRQTTTGELFF. The genes are TRBV5-1 and TRBJ2-2, with D tentatively TRBD1 or TRBD2 (5 bases each). V shed 10 bases and J shed 5 bases, with 21 bases lying between them. From germline, CDR1 is SGHRS and CDR2 YFSETQ. CDR3 length: 15 amino acids.

As regards this clone: This sample also contains other DNA sequences that code for the same CDR3. The genes are TRBV2 and TRBJ1-1; the D is unclear. V gave up 4 bases and J gave up 0 bases, with 6 bases separating them. Per the germline V gene, CDR1 is SNHLY and CDR2 is FYNNEI. CDR3 size: 13 residues. The CDR3 loop is CASSGDLNTEAFF. CDR3 coding DNA: TGTGCCAGCAGTGGAGACTTGAACACTGAAGCTTTCTTT.